This TCR beta chain was sequenced for a study of tumor and adjacent non-tumor tissue in lung cancer. Study summary: Each sample yielded millions of productive TCRbeta reads on average.

Three rounds of nested PCR, following a modified ARM-PCR protocol, produced the TCRbeta library. TCRdb recomputed calls from the multiplex PCR reads with MiXCR, one row per CDR3 protein. The sample holds 70,000 to 90,000 distinct CDR3 sequences, around 70% seen once. This sample's RNA came from whole unsorted tissue. The normal lung tissue was taken more than 3 cm from the tumor edge. Germline V gives CDR1 SGHDN, CDR2 FVKESK. The CDR3 length is 17 residues. V shed 0 bases and J shed 4 bases, with 19 bases lying between them. Sequencing was carried out using distant non-tumor lung tissue. The origin of this receptor is a woman in her 50s with non-small cell lung cancer. The chain uses TRBV14 and TRBJ2-7; D possibly uses TRBD1 or TRBD2 (5 bases each). The CDR3 DNA reads as TGTGCCAGCAGCCAAGATCACAGGACTGGAAATGTTTACGAGCAGTACTTC. Its protein is CASSQDHRTGNVYEQYF. The whole variable domain, remainder taken from reference TRBV14 and TRBJ2-7, is EAGVTQFPSHSVIEKGQTVTLRCDPISGHDNLYWYRRVMGKEIKFLLHFVKESKQDESGMPNNRFLAERTGGTYSTLKVQPAELEDSGVYFCASSQDHRTGNVYEQYFGPGTRLTVT.